This record covers a single TCR beta chain. The data were obtained in a study of T cell changes during pregnancy in multiple sclerosis. Repertoires were generated with immunoSEQ multiplex PCR, while TCRdb's copy carries only in-frame clones and drops some. The sample has tens of thousands of clones; 80% to 95% are singletons. The CDR3 runs 19 residues. The clonotype originates from a female donor with multiple sclerosis, enrolled in a pregnancy study. This specimen was peripheral blood, taken in the second trimester of pregnancy. The V gene is TRBV21-1, the J gene TRBJ2-2; the D call in the table, TRBD2, was not verified against the DNA. TRBV21-1 represents a pseudogene. The CDR3 region has the DNA TGTGCCAGCAGCAAAGGGGCTAGCAGATATGCAGGGAACACCGGGGAGCTGTTTTTT. Translating it yields CASSKGASRYAGNTGELFF.